Detailed here is one T cell receptor (beta chain). Cohort placement rested on clinical history that participants reported themselves. Original data processing: Quantification of nucleated cells was approximated via reference gene primer amplification. Generated by immunoSEQ multiplex PCR, the TCRdb table keeps only in-frame clones and is missing some. V and J calls plus clone size are reproduced from that table; the DNA served to infer D and trimming. Of roughly 230,000 clones listed, 65% to 85% are singletons. Germline V gives CDR1 MDHEN, CDR2 SYDVKM. The V segment lost 6 bases and the J segment 0 bases; nucleotides outside the gene matches: 8. The CDR3 runs to 15 residues. The record originates from a study of blood T cell repertoires in COVID-19. At the level of the study: From the United States, Italy and Spain came samples of acute and convalescent COVID-19.

Input material: PBMCs or T cells enriched from blood (not recorded which). This TCR was recovered from a man aged 50-60 years who had recovered from COVID-19. The V and J genes are TRBV28 and TRBJ2-7; TRBD2 matches at 7 bases. The CDR3 region has the DNA TGTGCCAGCAGGCCTGGGGGGGGGACCTCCTACGAGCAGTACTTC. Its protein is CASRPGGGTSYEQYF.